This T cell receptor (beta chain) was sequenced in a study of blood T cell repertoires in COVID-19. Some clones are missing from TCRdb's copy, which holds only in-frame ones; the method was immunoSEQ multiplex PCR. The data show a few hundred thousand clones, 89% seen once. From germline, CDR1 is LGHNT and CDR2 FRNRAP. The CDR3 runs 15 residues. J was trimmed by 8 bases and V by 6 bases; bases with no gene match: 12. The sequencing sample was made of peripheral blood. V and J are TRBV12-5 and TRBJ1-3, with 8 nucleotides matching TRBD1. This receptor was taken from a woman aged 60 to 75 with COVID-19, enrolled during active disease. As DNA, the CDR3 is TGTGCTAGTGGACCCTCAGGGACAGGAATTGACACCATATATTTT. Its translation is CASGPSGTGIDTIYF.